These 27 T cell receptor beta chains originate from one sample sequenced in a study of T cell responses to AZD1222 COVID-19 vaccine. Sequenced by immunoSEQ multiplex PCR; TCRdb stores in-frame clones only, minus some. The repertoire holds some 31,000 clones, with about 94% as singletons. The sequences come from peripheral blood, collected on day 0 of AZD1222 vaccination. All receptors derive from an adult in good health.

The chain combines TRBV7-8 with TRBJ2-5; 7 bases agree with TRBD1. The ends lost 5 bases at V and 4 bases at J; junction bases unmatched: 4. The CDR3 runs 13 residues. In germline, CDR1 is SGHVS, CDR2 FQNEAQ. CDR3 amino acids: CASSRGRIETQYF. The CDR3 nucleotides read TGTGCCAGCAGCAGGGGGCGCATAGAGACCCAGTACTTC.

This chain joins TRBV11-2 and TRBJ2-5, with D hard to call. Trimming stripped 4 bases from V and 2 bases from J, with 11 bases between. The CDR3 spans 14 residues. The germline V gene has CDR1 SGHAT and CDR2 FQNNGV. The CDR3 DNA sequence: TGTGCCAGCAGCTCCTCCCCGGATCAAGAGACCCAGTACTTC. Encoded protein: CASSSSPDQETQYF.

The chain joins TRBV11-2 to TRBJ2-5, with 10 positions matching TRBD2. The germline V gene has CDR1 SGHAT and CDR2 FQNNGV. The CDR3 has 17 amino acids. Losses at the gene ends were 5 bases for V and 4 bases for J; bases not matched to a gene: 13. CDR3 residues: CASSKGRVAGGGETQYF. The CDR3 nucleotides read TGTGCCAGCAGCAAGGGGAGGGTAGCGGGAGGTGGAGAGACCCAGTACTTC.

The chain is built from TRBV27 and TRBJ1-5; the D is unclear. V lost 4 bases to trimming and J lost 6 bases, with 13 bases between them. The germline V gene encodes CDR1 MNHEY and CDR2 SMNVEV (reference sequence). The CDR3 is 14 amino acids. CDR3: CASSSPSRGQPQHF. In DNA form, the CDR3 reads TGTGCCAGCAGTTCCCCGTCACGGGGTCAGCCCCAGCATTTT.

V gene TRBV18 combines with J gene TRBJ1-2; 8 nucleotides agree with TRBD1. The V segment lost 6 bases and the J segment 4 bases; nucleotides outside the gene matches: 10. There are 15 residues in the CDR3. Germline assignment: CDR1 KGHSH and CDR2 LQKENI. CDR3 region: CASSQLDGTGYGYTF. The CDR3 nucleotides read TGTGCCAGCTCCCAATTAGACGGGACAGGCTATGGCTACACCTTC.

This clone was observed a single time. In DNA form, the CDR3 reads TGTGCCAGCAGCAGGGATGTGAACACTGAAGCTTTCTTT. The encoded protein is CASSRDVNTEAFF. The rearrangement links TRBV11-3 to TRBJ1-1; unclear D gene. V was pared by 5 bases and J by 0 bases, with 7 bases between. The CDR3 consists of 13 residues. Germline values: CDR1 SGHNT, CDR2 YENEEA.

The chain employs TRBV7-9 and TRBJ1-1; D is uncertain. V gave up 5 bases and J gave up 1 base, with 11 bases separating them. CDR1 is SEHNR and CDR2 is FQNEAQ in the germline V gene (reference sequence). The CDR3 consists of 14 residues. In nucleotides, the CDR3 is TGTGCCAGCAGCCCGACGGGGAGGAACACTGAAGCTTTCTTT. Translating gives CASSPTGRNTEAFF.

The chain couples TRBV18 to TRBJ1-6; tentatively, D is TRBD1 (6 bases). Germline V lookup: CDR1 KGHSH, CDR2 LQKENI. The CDR3 runs to 14 residues. V was cut by 2 bases and J by 7 bases, with 9 bases left in between. This chain's CDR3 is CASSPGTQNSPLHF. Written as DNA, the CDR3 is TGTGCCAGCTCACCAGGGACACAAAATTCACCCCTCCACTTT.

This sequence joins TRBV7-6 and TRBJ2-5; 12 nucleotides match TRBD1. V shed 4 bases, J shed 4 bases, and the junction held 4 bases outside the gene matches. In germline, CDR1 is SGHVS, CDR2 FNYEAQ. CDR3 length equals 15 residues. The CDR3 DNA reads TGTGCCAGCAGCTCGGGACAGGGGGCCCCAGAGACCCAGTACTTC. Translated: CASSSGQGAPETQYF.

V is TRBV5-1 and J is TRBJ1-2; D not resolved. The CDR3 runs 14 residues. V was cut by 0 bases and J by 4 bases, with 10 bases left in between. The germline V gene encodes CDR1 SGHRS and CDR2 YFSETQ. CDR3 DNA sequence: TGCGCCAGCAGCTTGGACCTCGGAGGCTATGGCTACACCTTC. It codes for CASSLDLGGYGYTF.

The chain couples TRBV19 to TRBJ2-7; no clear D gene. Trimming removed 4 bases from V and 4 bases from J, with 14 bases in between. The CDR3 is made up of 14 amino acids. Germline values: CDR1 LNHDA, CDR2 SQIVND (reference sequence). The CDR3 DNA is TGTGCCAGTAGTACTACTATAACCGGTTACGAGCAGTACTTC. It is translated as CASSTTITGYEQYF.

The CDR3 DNA reads TGTGCCAGCAGTCCGACCCCAGATACGCAGTATTTT. It yields the protein CASSPTPDTQYF. The V and J genes are TRBV6-6 and TRBJ2-3, with no clear D. Trimming took 5 bases from V and 4 from J, leaving 7 bases between them. This CDR3 has 12 residues. Germline CDR1 is MNHNY and CDR2 is SVGAGI (reference sequence).

The rearrangement uses TRBV5-1 and TRBJ1-5; D might be TRBD1 (5 bases). Germline CDR1 reads SGHRS; CDR2 reads YFSETQ. Trimming took 2 bases from V and 3 from J, leaving 6 bases between them. This CDR3 spans 13 amino acids. CDR3 sequence reads: CASSLGDNQPQHF. CDR3 sequence (DNA): TGCGCCAGCAGCTTAGGGGACAATCAGCCCCAGCATTTT.

This clone was found once. This chain links TRBV4-1 with TRBJ1-1, with 12 bases aligning to TRBD1. CDR1 and CDR2 (germline): MGHRA, YSYEKL. The CDR3 length is 21 residues. Trimming removed 4 bases from V and 1 base from J; junction bases left unmatched: 19. This CDR3 is CASSPAPHGTGGSIRNTEAFF. CDR3 nucleotides: TGCGCCAGCAGCCCTGCCCCGCACGGGACAGGGGGCTCTATAAGGAACACTGAAGCTTTCTTT.

The rearrangement uses TRBV3-1 (or the pseudogene TRBV3-2) and TRBJ1-1; TRBD1 aligns across 10 bases. The CDR3 consists of 14 residues. Germline CDR1 and CDR2: LGHDT and YNNKEL (reference sequence). V lost 3 bases and J lost 5; bases outside the gene matches: 3. The CDR3 DNA reads as TGTGCCAGCAGCCAGACAGGGGGCAGGACTGAAGCTTTCTTT. Its translation is CASSQTGGRTEAFF.

The chain carries TRBV6-6 and TRBJ2-2; 14 bases agree with TRBD2. J lost 7 bases, V lost 5 bases, and 9 bases had no gene match. Germline CDR1 is MNHNY and CDR2 is SVGAGI (reference sequence). This CDR3 spans 17 amino acids. Written as DNA, the CDR3 is TGTGCCAGCAGTCGCGGGACTAGCGGGAGTGGCGGCGGGGAGCTGTTTTTT. This gives the protein CASSRGTSGSGGGELFF.

This chain joins TRBV19 and TRBJ2-2; D is undetermined. The V gene's germline CDR1 is LNHDA and CDR2 SQIVND (reference sequence). V was trimmed by 2 bases and J by 7 bases, leaving 5 bases between them. CDR3 size: 12 residues. Written as DNA, the CDR3 is TGTGCCAGTAGTATACCCCGCGGGGAGCTGTTTTTT. Translated, it gives CASSIPRGELFF.

J is TRBJ2-7 and V is TRBV5-1; D gene uncertain. The ends were cut back, 4 bases at V and 2 bases at J, with 7 bases in the middle. Germline values: CDR1 SGHRS, CDR2 YFSETQ. This CDR3 is 12 amino acids long. The CDR3: CASSQVPYEQYF. In DNA form, the CDR3 reads TGCGCCAGCAGCCAGGTGCCCTACGAGCAGTACTTC.

V and J are TRBV5-1 and TRBJ1-1; the match to TRBD1 covers 8 bases. V lost 6 bases, J lost 5 bases, and 9 bases stayed unmatched. In germline, CDR1 is SGHRS, CDR2 YFSETQ. This CDR3 has 14 amino acids. CDR3 protein: CASTPSTGVTEAFF. In DNA, the CDR3 is TGCGCCAGCACCCCCTCGACAGGGGTGACTGAAGCTTTCTTT.

This clone is a singleton in its sample. The chain's CDR3 is CSASRTNYEQYF. The CDR3 coding sequence is TGCAGTGCTAGTCGGACGAATTACGAGCAGTACTTC. This rearrangement joins TRBV20-1 to TRBJ2-7; D uncertain. This CDR3 region has 12 residues. Looked up from germline, CDR1 is DFQATT and CDR2 is SNEGSKA (reference sequence). The germline V and J ends were trimmed by 3 bases and 4 bases, with 10 bases remaining between them.

The V and J genes are TRBV6-5 and TRBJ1-2; D is possibly TRBD1 (6 bases). Germline V CDR1 and CDR2: MNHEY, SVGAGI. This CDR3 is built from 14 residues. V gave up 5 bases and J gave up 0 bases, with 10 bases separating them. The CDR3, as DNA: TGTGCCAGCAGTCGACAGGTAGCTAACTATGGCTACACCTTC. This encodes CASSRQVANYGYTF.

The rearrangement joins TRBV7-2 to TRBJ2-7; 8 bases agree with TRBD2. Germline CDR1 SGHTA, CDR2 FQGNSA. The CDR3 totals 16 residues. The J segment lost 5 bases and the V segment lost 5 bases, leaving 14 bases of the junction unmatched. CDR3 region: CASSPRGLAGHHEQYF. As DNA, the CDR3 is TGTGCCAGCAGCCCTAGAGGGTTAGCGGGACACCACGAGCAGTACTTC.

A few counts support this clone. The V call is TRBV27, the J call TRBJ1-5; D perhaps matches TRBD1 (5 bases). CDR1 is MNHEY and CDR2 is SMNVEV in the germline V gene (reference sequence). The CDR3 runs 14 residues. Trimming took off 3 bases at V and 3 bases at J, with 9 bases between the two ends. CDR3 nucleotides: TGTGCCAGCAGTTTCGGGGCCGACAATCAGCCCCAGCATTTT. As protein: CASSFGADNQPQHF.

The chain uses TRBV30 and TRBJ1-1; D not resolved. Per germline, CDR1 GTSNPN and CDR2 SVGIG (reference sequence). The V and J ends lost 2 bases and 6 bases respectively, with 7 bases between them. The CDR3 extends over 11 amino acids. CDR3 protein: CAWSFQAEAFF. CDR3 DNA: TGTGCCTGGAGTTTCCAGGCTGAAGCTTTCTTT.

J is TRBJ2-2 and V is TRBV5-4; D may match TRBD1 or TRBD2 (5 bases each). The CDR3 has 12 residues. Per the germline V gene, CDR1 is SGHNT and CDR2 is YYREEE (reference sequence). Trimming removed 4 bases from V and 8 bases from J, with 9 bases in between. Written as DNA, the CDR3 is TGTGCCAGCAGCGGGGGTGTGGGGGAGCTGTTTTTT. Its translation: CASSGGVGELFF.

This chain connects TRBV3-1 (or the pseudogene TRBV3-2) to TRBJ2-5; no firm D call. CDR3 length: 14 amino acids. V dropped 4 bases and J dropped 2 bases, with 11 bases sitting between them. Germline V lookup: CDR1 LGHDT, CDR2 YNNKEL (reference sequence). The CDR3 nucleotides read TGTGCCAGCAGCCCCTCGGGCTTACAAGAGACCCAGTACTTC. Translating gives CASSPSGLQETQYF.

The rearrangement links TRBV15 to TRBJ1-2, with TRBD1 matching 9 bases. This CDR3 is built from 14 residues. Trimming at V came to 5 bases and at J to 5 bases, leaving 6 bases not matched to a gene. Germline V gene lookup returns CDR1 LNHNV and CDR2 YYDKDF (reference sequence). In DNA, the CDR3 is TGTGCCACCAGCGGAAGACAGGGGGTATATGGCTACACCTTC. This codes for CATSGRQGVYGYTF. Using reference TRBV15 and TRBJ1-2 for the parts outside the CDR3, the full variable domain is DAMVIQNPRYQVTQFGKPVTLSCSQTLNHNVMYWYQQKSSQAPKLLFHYYDKDFNNEADTPDNFQSRRPNTSFCFLDIRSPGLGDTAMYLCATSGRQGVYGYTFGSGTRLTVV.